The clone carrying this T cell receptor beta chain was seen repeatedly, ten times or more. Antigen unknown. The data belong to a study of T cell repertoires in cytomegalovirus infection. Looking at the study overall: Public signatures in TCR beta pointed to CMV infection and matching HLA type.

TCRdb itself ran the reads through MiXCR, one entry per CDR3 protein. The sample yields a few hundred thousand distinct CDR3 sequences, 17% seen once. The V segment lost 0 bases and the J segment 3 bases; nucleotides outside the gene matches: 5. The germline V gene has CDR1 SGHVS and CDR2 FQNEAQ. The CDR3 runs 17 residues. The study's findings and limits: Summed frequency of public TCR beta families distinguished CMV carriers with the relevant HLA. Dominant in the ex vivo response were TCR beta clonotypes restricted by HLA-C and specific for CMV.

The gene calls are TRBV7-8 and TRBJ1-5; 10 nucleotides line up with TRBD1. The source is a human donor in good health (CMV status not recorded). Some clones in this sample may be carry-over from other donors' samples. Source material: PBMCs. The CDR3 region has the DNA TGTGCCAGCAGCTTAGCCCCGGGACAGGGGAACAATCAGCCCCAGCATTTT. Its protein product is CASSLAPGQGNNQPQHF. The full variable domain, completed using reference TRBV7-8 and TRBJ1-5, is GAGVSQSPRYKVAKRGQDVALRCDPISGHVSLFWYQQALGQGPEFLTYFQNEAQLDKSGLPSDRFFAERPEGSVSTLKIQRTQQEDSAVYLCASSLAPGQGNNQPQHFGDGTRLSIL.